These T cell receptor beta chains were read from a single sample in a study of regulatory T cells in long-lasting Graves disease. TCRdb itself ran the multiplex PCR reads through MiXCR, one entry per CDR3 protein. In the table there are 500,000 to 700,000 distinct CDR3 sequences, 25% to 35% of which are singletons. This material consisted of peripheral blood mononuclear cells (PBMCs), taken when the disease was refractory, from a patient treated with antithyroid drugs. The receptors originated from a female donor with Graves disease. The CDR3 runs from the conserved cysteine through the conserved F or W. The D gene is left open where the match is weak. The listing skips clone size in some rows; elsewhere it reads once, few, many or a size class.

d_gene: .; j_gene: TRBJ1-1; abundance: many; v_gene: TRBV6-2/TRBV6-3; len: 12; CDR3aa: CASMYLNTEAFF; CDR3nt: TGTGCCAGCATGTACCTTAACACTGAAGCTTTCTTT
d_gene: TRBD1; j_gene: TRBJ2-3; abundance: .; v_gene: TRBV3-1; len: 17; CDR3aa: CASSQVQQGVSTDTQYF; CDR3nt: TGTGCCAGCAGCCAAGTGCAACAGGGGGTAAGCACAGATACGCAGTATTTT
d_gene: TRBD2; j_gene: TRBJ2-7; abundance: many; v_gene: TRBV12-3/TRBV12-4; len: 12; CDR3aa: CASSFGLAGLDF; CDR3nt: TGTGCCAGCAGTTTCGGACTAGCGGGCCTAGACTTC
d_gene: TRBD1; j_gene: TRBJ1-4; abundance: .; v_gene: TRBV20-1; len: 16; CDR3aa: CSARLDRTGSDEKLFF; CDR3nt: TGCAGTGCTAGGCTCGACCGGACAGGGTCGGATGAAAAACTGTTTTTT
d_gene: .; j_gene: TRBJ2-7; abundance: .; v_gene: TRBV20-1; len: 13; CDR3aa: CSVRGNSSGEQYF; CDR3nt: TGCAGTGTTAGGGGGAATTCTAGCGGCGAGCAGTACTTC
d_gene: TRBD2; j_gene: TRBJ2-1; abundance: .; v_gene: TRBV2; len: 13; CDR3aa: CASSGTRHNEQFF; CDR3nt: TGTGCCAGCAGCGGGACTAGACACAATGAGCAGTTCTTC
d_gene: TRBD2; j_gene: TRBJ2-7; abundance: .; v_gene: TRBV11-2; len: 17; CDR3aa: CASSLEGLAGEGYEQYF; CDR3nt: TGTGCCAGCAGCTTAGAGGGCCTAGCGGGAGAAGGGTACGAGCAGTACTTC
d_gene: .; j_gene: TRBJ2-7; abundance: .; v_gene: TRBV5-1; len: 15; CDR3aa: CASSFDAPAAYEQYF; CDR3nt: TGCGCCAGCAGCTTCGATGCCCCAGCGGCCTACGAGCAGTACTTC
d_gene: TRBD2; j_gene: TRBJ2-7; abundance: .; v_gene: TRBV7-9; len: 19; CDR3aa: CASSLAGRTSGSDIHEQYF; CDR3nt: TGTGCCAGCAGCTTAGCTGGGCGGACTAGCGGGAGCGACATTCATGAGCAGTACTTC
d_gene: .; j_gene: TRBJ2-3; abundance: .; v_gene: TRBV20-1; len: 11; CDR3aa: CSVSPGQTQYF; CDR3nt: TGCAGTGTTTCACCGGGGCAAACGCAGTATTTT
d_gene: TRBD2; j_gene: TRBJ2-2; abundance: .; v_gene: TRBV11-2; len: 17; CDR3aa: CASSLPLAAIYTGELFF; CDR3nt: TGTGCCAGCAGCCTCCCCCTAGCGGCCATTTATACCGGGGAGCTGTTTTTT
d_gene: .; j_gene: TRBJ1-4; abundance: many; v_gene: TRBV3-1; len: 12; CDR3aa: CASSQAGEKLFF; CDR3nt: TGTGCCAGCAGCCAAGCGGGAGAAAAACTGTTTTTT
d_gene: .; j_gene: TRBJ1-1; abundance: many; v_gene: TRBV6-1; len: 15; CDR3aa: CASSPPIGENTEAFF; CDR3nt: TGTGCCAGCAGTCCCCCGATAGGGGAGAACACTGAAGCTTTCTTT
d_gene: TRBD1; j_gene: TRBJ2-3; abundance: .; v_gene: TRBV28; len: 13; CDR3aa: CAARDRESDTQYF; CDR3nt: TGTGCCGCCCGAGACAGGGAATCAGATACGCAGTATTTT
d_gene: TRBD2; j_gene: TRBJ2-7; abundance: few; v_gene: TRBV5-1; len: 16; CDR3aa: CASSVRPSGRADEQYF; CDR3nt: TGCGCCAGCAGCGTACGCCCTAGCGGGAGGGCCGACGAGCAGTACTTC
d_gene: .; j_gene: TRBJ2-5; abundance: .; v_gene: TRBV19; len: 15; CDR3aa: CASSMLLGGAETQYF; CDR3nt: TGTGCCAGTAGTATGCTTTTGGGGGGCGCGGAGACCCAGTACTTC
d_gene: .; j_gene: TRBJ1-3; abundance: .; v_gene: TRBV28; len: 16; CDR3aa: CASSLTVGVAGNTIYF; CDR3nt: TGTGCCAGCAGTTTAACCGTCGGAGTGGCTGGAAACACCATATATTTT
d_gene: .; j_gene: TRBJ1-1; abundance: .; v_gene: TRBV3-1; len: 16; CDR3aa: CASSEVTGGWGTEAFF; CDR3nt: TGTGCCAGCAGTGAAGTCACCGGGGGCTGGGGCACTGAAGCTTTCTTT
d_gene: TRBD1; j_gene: TRBJ1-1; abundance: few; v_gene: TRBV19; len: 16; CDR3aa: CASSSGTGGLNTEAFF; CDR3nt: TGTGCCAGTAGTAGTGGGACAGGGGGCTTGAACACTGAAGCTTTCTTT
d_gene: .; j_gene: TRBJ1-2; abundance: few; v_gene: TRBV29-1; len: 15; CDR3aa: CSVELTDGYGYGYTF; CDR3nt: TGCAGCGTTGAATTGACGGACGGGTACGGCTATGGCTACACCTTC
d_gene: .; j_gene: TRBJ2-7; abundance: few; v_gene: TRBV3-1; len: 14; CDR3aa: CASSQVNGVGEQYF; CDR3nt: TGTGCCAGCAGCCAAGTAAATGGGGTTGGGGAGCAGTACTTC
d_gene: TRBD1; j_gene: TRBJ1-5; abundance: .; v_gene: TRBV6-2/TRBV6-3; len: 17; CDR3aa: CASSVWDRQMSNQPQHF; CDR3nt: TGTGCCAGCAGTGTGTGGGACAGACAGATGAGCAATCAGCCCCAGCATTTT
d_gene: TRBD1; j_gene: TRBJ2-7; abundance: few; v_gene: TRBV30; len: 14; CDR3aa: CAWEKTGGQNEQYF; CDR3nt: TGTGCCTGGGAGAAGACAGGGGGCCAGAACGAGCAGTACTTC
d_gene: .; j_gene: TRBJ1-5; abundance: .; v_gene: TRBV12-3/TRBV12-4; len: 16; CDR3aa: CASSASRGGTSQPQHF; CDR3nt: TGTGCCAGCAGTGCCTCCAGGGGAGGTACCAGTCAGCCCCAGCATTTT
d_gene: .; j_gene: TRBJ1-5; abundance: .; v_gene: TRBV20-1; len: 16; CDR3aa: CSARPTVEDRNQPQHF; CDR3nt: TGCAGTGCTAGACCCACCGTGGAGGATCGCAATCAGCCCCAGCATTTT
d_gene: .; j_gene: TRBJ1-2; abundance: .; v_gene: TRBV16; len: 15; CDR3aa: CASSQWGREGFGYTF; CDR3nt: TGTGCCAGCAGCCAATGGGGCAGGGAAGGATTCGGCTACACCTTC
d_gene: .; j_gene: TRBJ1-2; abundance: many; v_gene: TRBV12-3/TRBV12-4; len: 12; CDR3aa: CASSRSGYGYTF; CDR3nt: TGTGCCAGCAGTAGATCTGGCTATGGCTACACCTTC